These T cell receptor beta chains were read from a single sample in a study of T cell responses to AZD1222 COVID-19 vaccine. Profiled with immunoSEQ multiplex PCR; TCRdb holds only in-frame clones, not every one. Of 130,000 to 150,000 clones in the sample, about 91% were seen once. The source was peripheral blood, collected on day 0 of AZD1222 vaccination. These receptors were taken from an adult in good health. Each CDR3 is given with its conserved first and last residue. The order of the fields is V gene, J gene, clone size, D gene, CDR3 protein, CDR3 DNA. The D gene is left open where the match is weak. Expanded clones get a size class; other rows say once, few or many, or leave the size out.

V gene: TRBV7-6; J gene: TRBJ2-1; clone size: once; D gene: TRBD2; CDR3 protein: CASSPTVRAAGGGNEQFF; CDR3 DNA: TGTGCCAGCAGCCCAACAGTGAGAGCAGCGGGAGGGGGGAATGAGCAGTTCTTC
V gene: TRBV11-3; J gene: TRBJ2-1; clone size: NA; D gene: TRBD2; CDR3 protein: CASSLALAGAYNEQFF; CDR3 DNA: TGTGCCAGCAGCTTAGCGTTAGCGGGAGCTTACAATGAGCAGTTCTTC
V gene: TRBV7-9; J gene: TRBJ2-7; clone size: NA; D gene: NA; CDR3 protein: CASSPRDPLLEQYF; CDR3 DNA: TGTGCCAGCAGCCCCCGGGACCCATTATTAGAGCAGTACTTC
V gene: TRBV2; J gene: TRBJ2-2; clone size: NA; D gene: NA; CDR3 protein: CASSEYFGNTGELFF; CDR3 DNA: TGTGCCAGCAGTGAATATTTCGGTAACACCGGGGAGCTGTTTTTT
V gene: TRBV7-6; J gene: TRBJ2-1; clone size: NA; D gene: TRBD2; CDR3 protein: CASSLPGLAGEKRPYNEQFF; CDR3 DNA: TGTGCCAGCAGCTTACCGGGACTAGCGGGAGAAAAAAGGCCCTACAATGAGCAGTTCTTC
V gene: TRBV5-1; J gene: TRBJ2-6; clone size: NA; D gene: TRBD1; CDR3 protein: CASSPLRDRVSGANVLTF; CDR3 DNA: TGCGCCAGCAGCCCACTCCGGGACAGGGTCTCTGGGGCCAACGTCCTGACTTTC
V gene: TRBV27; J gene: TRBJ2-1; clone size: few; D gene: TRBD2; CDR3 protein: CASSLGRGGPNEQFF; CDR3 DNA: TGTGCCAGCAGTTTAGGGAGGGGAGGGCCCAATGAGCAGTTCTTC
V gene: TRBV11-3; J gene: TRBJ1-5; clone size: NA; D gene: NA; CDR3 protein: CASSLALSSQPQHF; CDR3 DNA: TGTGCCAGCAGCCTCGCACTTTCGAGTCAGCCCCAGCATTTT
V gene: TRBV12-5; J gene: TRBJ2-7; clone size: NA; D gene: TRBD2; CDR3 protein: CASGRSSNSGIGYEQYF; CDR3 DNA: TGTGCTAGTGGCCGGAGCTCCAATAGCGGGATAGGGTACGAGCAGTACTTC
V gene: TRBV5-6; J gene: TRBJ1-1; clone size: NA; D gene: NA; CDR3 protein: CASSLGRDPRRAFF; CDR3 DNA: TGTGCCAGCAGCTTGGGCCGGGACCCTAGAAGAGCTTTCTTT
V gene: TRBV2; J gene: TRBJ1-1; clone size: NA; D gene: NA; CDR3 protein: CASSDRLPPAFF; CDR3 DNA: TGTGCCAGCAGTGATAGACTACCTCCCGCTTTCTTT
V gene: TRBV5-4; J gene: TRBJ2-7; clone size: once; D gene: NA; CDR3 protein: CASSLDGYEQYF; CDR3 DNA: TGTGCCAGCAGCTTGGACGGGTACGAGCAGTACTTC
V gene: TRBV15; J gene: TRBJ1-4; clone size: NA; D gene: NA; CDR3 protein: CATSRDFTATNEKLFF; CDR3 DNA: TGTGCCACCAGCAGAGATTTCACAGCAACTAATGAAAAACTGTTTTTT
V gene: TRBV3-1/TRBV3-2; J gene: TRBJ1-2; clone size: NA; D gene: NA; CDR3 protein: CASSQVDGANYGYTF; CDR3 DNA: TGTGCCAGCAGCCAAGTTGACGGGGCTAACTATGGCTACACCTTC
V gene: TRBV6-6; J gene: TRBJ2-5; clone size: NA; D gene: TRBD2; CDR3 protein: CASSPGTSGMGETQYF; CDR3 DNA: TGTGCCAGCAGCCCTGGGACTAGCGGGATGGGGGAGACCCAGTACTTC
V gene: TRBV5-1; J gene: TRBJ2-1; clone size: NA; D gene: TRBD1; CDR3 protein: CASRTGNNEQFF; CDR3 DNA: TGCGCCAGTCGGACAGGAAACAATGAGCAGTTCTTC
V gene: TRBV19; J gene: TRBJ1-5; clone size: few; D gene: NA; CDR3 protein: CASSRDDSYSNQPQHF; CDR3 DNA: TGTGCCAGTAGTAGAGACGACAGTTATAGCAATCAGCCCCAGCATTTT
V gene: TRBV15; J gene: TRBJ1-5; clone size: once; D gene: NA; CDR3 protein: CATSGPTPREGRGNQPQHF; CDR3 DNA: TGTGCCACCAGCGGACCAACCCCTAGGGAGGGCAGGGGCAATCAGCCCCAGCATTTT
V gene: TRBV5-1; J gene: TRBJ1-2; clone size: few; D gene: NA; CDR3 protein: CASSLDRDYGYTF; CDR3 DNA: TGCGCCAGCAGCTTGGACAGGGACTATGGCTACACCTTC
V gene: TRBV27; J gene: TRBJ2-1; clone size: NA; D gene: NA; CDR3 protein: CASSPGRSSSYNEQFF; CDR3 DNA: TGTGCCAGCAGTCCCGGTCGATCGAGCTCCTACAATGAGCAGTTCTTC
V gene: TRBV25-1; J gene: TRBJ2-7; clone size: NA; D gene: NA; CDR3 protein: CASSDTPGPNYEQYF; CDR3 DNA: TGTGCCAGCAGTGATACCCCGGGACCGAACTACGAGCAGTACTTC
V gene: TRBV7-8; J gene: TRBJ1-5; clone size: NA; D gene: TRBD1; CDR3 protein: CASSLYAGTENQPQHF; CDR3 DNA: TGTGCCAGCAGCTTATATGCCGGGACAGAAAATCAGCCCCAGCATTTT
V gene: TRBV15; J gene: TRBJ2-5; clone size: NA; D gene: NA; CDR3 protein: CATSSGRGGQPQETQYF; CDR3 DNA: TGTGCCACCAGCAGTGGGCGTGGGGGCCAGCCGCAGGAGACCCAGTACTTC
V gene: TRBV20-1; J gene: TRBJ2-7; clone size: NA; D gene: NA; CDR3 protein: CSASGEYVNYEQYF; CDR3 DNA: TGCAGTGCTAGTGGGGAGTATGTAAACTACGAGCAGTACTTC
V gene: TRBV12-3/TRBV12-4; J gene: TRBJ1-1; clone size: NA; D gene: NA; CDR3 protein: CASSSTVQLEAFF; CDR3 DNA: TGTGCCAGCAGCTCGACGGTCCAGCTTGAAGCTTTCTTT
V gene: TRBV4-3; J gene: TRBJ2-4; clone size: NA; D gene: NA; CDR3 protein: CASSPGAGGSYIQYF; CDR3 DNA: TGCGCCAGCAGCCCGGGGGCAGGGGGATCTTACATTCAGTACTTC
V gene: TRBV27; J gene: TRBJ1-2; clone size: NA; D gene: NA; CDR3 protein: CASSGGGGYTF; CDR3 DNA: TGTGCCAGCAGTGGGGGGGGCGGCTACACCTTC
V gene: TRBV9; J gene: TRBJ1-3; clone size: NA; D gene: NA; CDR3 protein: CASSRGGNTIYF; CDR3 DNA: TGTGCCAGCAGCCGAGGTGGAAACACCATATATTTT
V gene: TRBV5-1; J gene: TRBJ1-1; clone size: NA; D gene: NA; CDR3 protein: CASSLTVSGTVEAFF; CDR3 DNA: TGCGCCAGCAGCTTGACGGTTTCCGGGACGGTTGAAGCTTTCTTT
V gene: TRBV20-1; J gene: TRBJ1-1; clone size: NA; D gene: NA; CDR3 protein: CSASRQGGNTEAFF; CDR3 DNA: TGCAGTGCTAGTAGGCAGGGCGGGAACACTGAAGCTTTCTTT
V gene: TRBV7-2; J gene: TRBJ2-1; clone size: NA; D gene: TRBD2; CDR3 protein: CASSASSGGRSEQFF; CDR3 DNA: TGTGCCAGCAGCGCTTCTAGCGGGGGTAGGAGTGAGCAGTTCTTC
V gene: TRBV7-9; J gene: TRBJ2-2; clone size: NA; D gene: NA; CDR3 protein: CAAGRVATGELFF; CDR3 DNA: TGTGCAGCAGGCAGGGTGGCCACCGGGGAGCTGTTTTTT
V gene: TRBV7-8; J gene: TRBJ2-4; clone size: NA; D gene: NA; CDR3 protein: CASSLGDFGVAKNIQYF; CDR3 DNA: TGTGCCAGCAGCTTAGGGGATTTCGGGGTTGCCAAAAACATTCAGTACTTC
V gene: TRBV5-4; J gene: TRBJ2-2; clone size: NA; D gene: NA; CDR3 protein: CASSFHVAGELFF; CDR3 DNA: TGTGCCAGCAGCTTTCATGTGGCCGGGGAGCTGTTTTTT
V gene: TRBV14; J gene: TRBJ1-4; clone size: NA; D gene: NA; CDR3 protein: CASSQEGDLEKLFF; CDR3 DNA: TGTGCCAGCAGCCAAGAGGGGGATTTGGAAAAACTGTTTTTT
V gene: TRBV29-1; J gene: TRBJ1-2; clone size: NA; D gene: TRBD1; CDR3 protein: CSVWDSPMRNTF; CDR3 DNA: TGCAGCGTTTGGGACAGCCCTATGAGGAACACCTTC
V gene: TRBV5-5; J gene: TRBJ2-5; clone size: NA; D gene: NA; CDR3 protein: CASSFSSVAYQETQYF; CDR3 DNA: TGTGCCAGCAGCTTTAGTTCCGTCGCTTACCAAGAGACCCAGTACTTC
V gene: TRBV19; J gene: TRBJ2-7; clone size: once; D gene: NA; CDR3 protein: CASSISPGTTYEQYF; CDR3 DNA: TGTGCCAGTAGTATTTCCCCCGGGACCACCTACGAGCAGTACTTC
V gene: TRBV7-9; J gene: TRBJ1-5; clone size: NA; D gene: NA; CDR3 protein: CASSLEPYLGQPQHF; CDR3 DNA: TGTGCCAGCAGCTTAGAGCCCTACCTGGGGCAGCCCCAGCATTTT
V gene: TRBV9; J gene: TRBJ2-7; clone size: NA; D gene: NA; CDR3 protein: CASSVGGTGSSYEQYF; CDR3 DNA: TGTGCCAGCAGCGTAGGTGGGACGGGGAGCTCCTACGAGCAGTACTTC
V gene: TRBV11-1; J gene: TRBJ2-7; clone size: once; D gene: NA; CDR3 protein: CASSPDREGWEQYF; CDR3 DNA: TGTGCCAGCAGCCCCGACCGCGAGGGGTGGGAGCAGTACTTC
V gene: TRBV11-3; J gene: TRBJ2-3; clone size: NA; D gene: TRBD2; CDR3 protein: CASSCRLAGWTDTQYF; CDR3 DNA: TGTGCCAGCAGCTGCAGACTAGCGGGGTGGACAGATACGCAGTATTTT
V gene: TRBV5-1; J gene: TRBJ1-5; clone size: NA; D gene: NA; CDR3 protein: CASSEDNHSNQPQHF; CDR3 DNA: TGCGCCAGCAGCGAGGACAACCATAGCAATCAGCCCCAGCATTTT
V gene: TRBV6-6; J gene: TRBJ2-3; clone size: NA; D gene: NA; CDR3 protein: CASSYSISQDTQYF; CDR3 DNA: TGTGCCAGCAGTTACTCGATCAGTCAAGATACGCAGTATTTT